Below, 10 T cell receptor beta chains from the same sample are listed, as sequenced in a study of OX40 agonist ivuxolimab in advanced cancers. Sequencing was performed with immunoSEQ multiplex PCR; in TCRdb, only in-frame clones are kept and a portion is missing. The data contain 40,000 to 50,000 clones, 75% to 90% of them singletons. Source: CD4+ or CD8+ T cells sorted from blood, taken in a trial of the OX40 agonist ivuxolimab. The receptors originated from an adult with an advanced solid tumor such as melanoma, head and neck, liver or kidney cancer.

This chain connects TRBV5-1 to TRBJ1-2; no clear D. Germline assignment: CDR1 SGHRS and CDR2 YFSETQ. The CDR3 sequence is 17 residues long. Trimming stripped 6 bases from V and 3 bases from J, with 24 bases between. CDR3 bases: TGCGCCAGCACCCCGGGGAGCGGCGGTATTCACGACTATGGCTACACCTTC. The encoded protein is CASTPGSGGIHDYGYTF.

The chain uses TRBV2 and TRBJ1-1; 12 bases line up with TRBD1. Germline loops: CDR1 SNHLY, CDR2 FYNNEI. The CDR3 totals 15 residues. J gave up 1 base and V 7 bases, and 4 bases lay outside the gene matches. Here the CDR3 reads CASKRDRGPNTEAFF. CDR3 in DNA: TGTGCCAGCAAGCGGGACAGGGGGCCGAACACTGAAGCTTTCTTT.

The J gene is TRBJ2-7, the V gene TRBV2, with TRBD1 as a possible D gene (6 bases). In germline, CDR1 is SNHLY, CDR2 FYNNEI. This CDR3 is 16 amino acids long. The V gene lost 1 base and the J gene lost 4 bases, with 17 bases spanning the gap. CDR3 bases: TGTGCCAGCAGTGAAGATAGGGGCAGGGGCCAGTACGAGCAGTACTTC. Encoded protein: CASSEDRGRGQYEQYF.

This clone was found many times. The same CDR3 can be traced to other DNA sequences in this sample. In DNA, the CDR3 is TGTGCCAGCAGCGTAGGGGGTCAGGGGAACCACGAGCAGTACTTC. It encodes CASSVGGQGNHEQYF. V is TRBV9 and J is TRBJ2-7; possibly TRBD1 for D (6 bases). V lost 0 bases to trimming and J lost 5 bases, with 15 bases between them. CDR1 SGDLS and CDR2 YYNGEE come from the germline V gene. The CDR3 is 15 amino acids.

V usage is TRBV4-1 and J usage is TRBJ2-7; 7 nucleotides align to TRBD1. The CDR3 sequence is 12 residues long. Germline-derived CDR1 and CDR2 are MGHRA and YSYEKL. Trimming removed 6 bases from V and 6 bases from J; junction bases left unmatched: 5. The CDR3 sequence: CASSPDRAEQYF. The CDR3, as DNA: TGCGCCAGCAGTCCCGACAGGGCCGAGCAGTACTTC.

The gene calls are TRBV5-4 and TRBJ1-2; D is unclear. Germline CDR1 reads SGHNT; CDR2 reads YYREEE (reference sequence). V was pared by 5 bases and J by 5 bases, with 19 bases between. This CDR3 comprises 15 residues. In nucleotides, the CDR3 is TGTGCCAGCAGAAATCTGGGTTCGGTGGGGTATGGCTACACCTTC. Encoded protein: CASRNLGSVGYGYTF.

The V and J genes are TRBV5-1 and TRBJ1-1, with 8 bases identical to TRBD1. Germline V gene data show CDR1 as SGHRS and CDR2 as YFSETQ. V lost 4 bases and J lost 6; bases outside the gene matches: 2. The CDR3 has 12 residues. The CDR3 is CASSTTGAEAFF. The CDR3 bases are TGCGCCAGCAGCACGACAGGGGCTGAAGCTTTCTTT.

The V and J genes are TRBV19 and TRBJ2-1; TRBD2 matches 9 bases. Germline V lookup: CDR1 LNHDA, CDR2 SQIVND (reference sequence). The CDR3 has 15 residues. Trimming at V came to 9 bases and at J to 7 bases, leaving 13 bases not matched to a gene. The CDR3 here is CASNLGRGGLNEQFF. The DNA of the CDR3 is TGTGCCAGCAACCTCGGGCGGGGGGGCCTTAATGAGCAGTTCTTC.

The chain combines TRBV2 with TRBJ1-5; 8 bases map to TRBD1. The junction had 13 bases not matched to a gene; V was cut back by 5 bases and J by 10 bases. Looked up from germline, CDR1 is SNHLY and CDR2 is FYNNEI. The CDR3 runs 15 residues. Written as DNA, the CDR3 is TGTGCCAGCAGTTTGGACAGGGCCCTTACAGTACCCCAGCATTTT. Encoded protein: CASSLDRALTVPQHF. Complete variable domain (other parts from reference TRBV2 and TRBJ1-5): EPEVTQTPSHQVTQMGQEVILRCVPISNHLYFYWYRQILGQKVEFLVSFYNNEISEKSEIFDDQFSVERPDGSNFTLKIRSTKLEDSAMYFCASSLDRALTVPQHFGDGTRLSIL.

The genes are TRBV21-1 and TRBJ1-2. TRBV21-1 is recorded as a pseudogene. The CDR3 is 10 amino acids. CDR3: CASRGYGYTF. The CDR3 DNA sequence: TGTGCCAGCAGGGGCTATGGCTACACCTTC.